This is a list of T cell receptor beta chains from one sample in a study of T cell repertoires and HLA-DP antigens. These receptors' targets are unknown. Produced via immunoSEQ multiplex PCR; TCRdb's table is partial and in-frame only. The sample lists 90,000 to 130,000 clones, 80% to 95% occurring once. Sequencing was carried out using CD4+ T cells from PBMCs. Receptors originate from a woman between 18 and 29 years old in good health and CMV-seronegative. CDR3s include the opening cysteine and the closing phenylalanine or tryptophan. The order of the fields is J gene, clone size, V gene, CDR3 length, D gene, CDR3 DNA, CDR3 protein. D genes are given only for firm matches. Some rows have no size entry. The others give once, few or many, or a class for an expanded clone.

>TRBJ1-2|NA|TRBV2|14|TRBD1
TGTGCCAGCACACCTGACGGGACAGGGGTAGGCTACACCTTC
CASTPDGTGVGYTF
>TRBJ1-2|NA|TRBV5-6|13|NA
TGTGCCAGCAGCTTGGGAGGATTCTATGGCTACACCTTC
CASSLGGFYGYTF
>TRBJ2-1|NA|TRBV6-1|12|NA
TGTGCCAGCAGCCCGAAGGGGAATGAGCAGTTCTTC
CASSPKGNEQFF
>TRBJ1-5|NA|TRBV19|16|NA
TGTGCCAGTAGTATAGTTCGGGGGGCGGGCAATCAGCCCCAGCATTTT
CASSIVRGAGNQPQHF
>TRBJ2-1|NA|TRBV18|16|TRBD2
TGTGCCAGCTCTCACTCCACTAGCGGGGGGATAAATGAGCAGTTCTTC
CASSHSTSGGINEQFF
>TRBJ2-1|NA|TRBV7-8|16|TRBD2
TGTGCCAGCAGAGCCCCGGGACTAGCGGGGGGGCATGAGCAGTTCTTC
CASRAPGLAGGHEQFF
>TRBJ1-6|NA|TRBV25-1|16|NA
TGTGCCAGCAGTGACCCAGGACGACTCCCCAATTCACCCCTCCACTTT
CASSDPGRLPNSPLHF
>TRBJ2-2|NA|TRBV2|14|NA
TGTGCCAGCAGTGGGCAGAACCGCCGCGGGGAGCTGTTTTTT
CASSGQNRRGELFF
>TRBJ2-2|NA|TRBV18|16|TRBD1
TGTGCCAGCTCACCATTACGACAGGGCCTAACCGGGGAGCTGTTTTTT
CASSPLRQGLTGELFF
>TRBJ2-5|NA|TRBV5-1|17|TRBD1
TGCGCCAGCAGCTTGGCTGTGGGACAGACCCTCCAAGAGACCCAGTACTTC
CASSLAVGQTLQETQYF
>TRBJ2-1|once|TRBV6-5|14|TRBD1
TGTGCCAGCTTCAAACAGGGGGAAGGTAATGAGCAGTTCTTC
CASFKQGEGNEQFF
>TRBJ2-1|NA|TRBV9|15|TRBD2
TGTGCCAGCAGCGTTTGGGAGGGCTCCTACAATGAGCAGTTCTTC
CASSVWEGSYNEQFF
>TRBJ2-5|NA|TRBV7-9|15|TRBD1
TGTGCCAGCAGCTTAGCAGAGGGGGCCGGGAAGACCCAGTACTTC
CASSLAEGAGKTQYF
>TRBJ2-5|NA|TRBV29-1|13|NA
TGCAGCGTTGAAGGCAGGGTGAAGGAGACCCAGTACTTC
CSVEGRVKETQYF
>TRBJ1-1|NA|TRBV7-2|15|NA
TGTGCCAGCAGCCCTAACAGGGTTCGGGCCACTGAAGCTTTCTTT
CASSPNRVRATEAFF
>TRBJ2-1|NA|TRBV5-1|16|TRBD1
TGCGCCAGCAGCTTGGGGGGGACAGGGATTCCCAATGAGCAGTTCTTC
CASSLGGTGIPNEQFF
>TRBJ1-2|NA|TRBV6-6|13|NA
TGTGCCATCTCGGACGGCGCTAACTATGGCTACACCTTC
CAISDGANYGYTF
>TRBJ2-3|NA|TRBV4-1|16|TRBD2
TGCGCCAGCAGCCTCATGCTAGCGGTACGCACAGATACGCAGTATTTT
CASSLMLAVRTDTQYF
>TRBJ2-1|NA|TRBV25-1|15|TRBD2
TGTGCCAGCAGTGAAGCGGGAGGCTCCTACAATGAGCAGTTCTTC
CASSEAGGSYNEQFF
>TRBJ2-7|NA|TRBV4-2|14|NA
TGTGCCAGCAGCCAAGTGGCCATCTCCTACGAGCAGTACTTC
CASSQVAISYEQYF
>TRBJ1-1|NA|TRBV18|14|NA
TGTGCCAGCTCACCATTAGGGGCGGGCACTGAAGCTTTCTTT
CASSPLGAGTEAFF
>TRBJ1-5|NA|TRBV5-8|17|NA
TGTGCCAGCAGCTTGGAGGGCCGGGACCCAAGGTGGCAGCCCCAGCATTTT
CASSLEGRDPRWQPQHF
>TRBJ2-3|NA|TRBV18|14|NA
TGTGCCAGCTCACCCGGACCTGGCGGAGATACGCAGTATTTT
CASSPGPGGDTQYF
>TRBJ1-5|NA|TRBV5-4|13|TRBD1
TGTGCCAGCAGCTCACAGGGGGCACAGCCCCAGCATTTT
CASSSQGAQPQHF
>TRBJ1-5|NA|TRBV7-9|14|TRBD1
TGTGCCAGCAGCGGACAGGAAGGGAATCAGCCCCAGCATTTT
CASSGQEGNQPQHF
>TRBJ1-6|once|TRBV6-1|15|NA
TGTGCCAGCAGTGAAGCGCTTTGGGGCCCGGGTGCCCTCCACTTT
CASSEALWGPGALHF
>TRBJ2-7|NA|TRBV4-1|17|NA
TGCGCCAGCAGTCCTATATCCCTAGGGATGGTCTCCTACGAGCAGTACTTC
CASSPISLGMVSYEQYF
>TRBJ2-2|NA|TRBV5-1|16|TRBD2
TGCGCCAGCGGCAAAGGACTAGCGGCAAACACCGGGGAGCTGTTTTTT
CASGKGLAANTGELFF
>TRBJ2-3|NA|TRBV9|16|TRBD2
TGTGCCAGCAGCGTAGAACTAGCGGGGCCCACAGATACGCAGTATTTT
CASSVELAGPTDTQYF
>TRBJ2-7|NA|TRBV6-1|14|TRBD2
TGTGCCGGTACTCCGGGACTAGCGGTAGGCGAGCAGTACTTC
CAGTPGLAVGEQYF
>TRBJ2-7|NA|TRBV7-9|12|NA
TGTGCCAGCAGCTTAGTGGGACGCGAAACCGACTTC
CASSLVGRETDF
>TRBJ2-5|NA|TRBV4-2|15|NA
TGTGCCAGCAGCCAAGATCCCGGAGCGTCCGAGACCCAGTACTTC
CASSQDPGASETQYF
>TRBJ2-2|NA|TRBV10-2|15|NA
TGCGCCAGCGCGTCGGCTCGAGGCATAACCGGGGAGCTGTTTTTT
CASASARGITGELFF
>TRBJ2-5|NA|TRBV7-6|14|NA
TGTGCCAGCAGCTTAGATACAGGACGAGAGACCCAGTACTTC
CASSLDTGRETQYF